Below, one TCR beta chain is given with its context. The source of the sample is a study of blood T cell repertoires in COVID-19. Assay used: immunoSEQ multiplex PCR; TCRdb lists only in-frame clones, some missing. Of tens of thousands of clones listed, about 89% are singletons. V gave up 0 bases and J gave up 4 bases, with 13 bases separating them. This CDR3 is built from 15 residues. CDR1 and CDR2 (germline): SGDLS, YYNGEE. The receptor comes from a woman in her seventies with active COVID-19. This chain joins TRBV9 and TRBJ2-5, with a possible D match to TRBD1 (6 bases). The sample comprised peripheral blood. CDR3 in DNA: TGTGCCAGCAGCGTAGCAGGGGTTGGGGGAGAGACCCAGTACTTC. It yields the protein CASSVAGVGGETQYF.